Listed below are T cell receptor beta chains from one sample, sequenced in a study of blood T cell repertoires in COVID-19. The data were produced by immunoSEQ multiplex PCR, yet TCRdb's version contains in-frame clones alone and is incomplete. Of under 350,000 clones detected, roughly 83% appear once; the ten largest clones hold about 4.9%. Sequenced input: peripheral blood. The source is a man aged 60-69 years who had recovered from COVID-19. CDR3s include the opening cysteine and the closing phenylalanine or tryptophan. A D gene is named only where the DNA matches it firmly. Only some rows state a clone size, as once, few, many or a class for expanded clones.

j_call clone_size d_call v_call cdr3_nt cdr3_aa
TRBJ2-7 - - TRBV7-8 TGTGCCAGCAGGCCAATACAGGGTTACGAGCAGTACTTC CASRPIQGYEQYF
TRBJ2-7 - TRBD2 TRBV14 TGTGCCAGCAGCCACCGAAAAGGTCTAGCGGGGGGTGGCGAGCAGTACTTC CASSHRKGLAGGGEQYF
TRBJ2-1 - - TRBV7-3 TGTGCCAGCAGCCCGGGGTTTTACAATGAGCAGTTCTTC CASSPGFYNEQFF
TRBJ2-7 - - TRBV6-5 TGTGCCAGCATCACAGAAGATTTGTACTTC CASITEDLYF
TRBJ2-1 - TRBD2 TRBV29-1 TGCAGCGTTGGGGTCAGCGGCAGCGGGGGCAGTGAGCAGTTCTTC CSVGVSGSGGSEQFF
TRBJ2-7 - - TRBV7-8 TGTGCCAGCAGCTTAGTCCCTTCCTACGAGCAGTACTTC CASSLVPSYEQYF
TRBJ2-7 - - TRBV15 TGTGCCACCAGCAGAGCCCAGGGAACCTACGAGCAGTACTTC CATSRAQGTYEQYF
TRBJ2-5 - TRBD2 TRBV19 TGTGCCAGTAGTCCAGAGACTAGCGGGAAAGAGACCCAGTACTTC CASSPETSGKETQYF
TRBJ2-3 - TRBD1 TRBV6-5 TGTGCCAGCAGTTTGGGACAGGGGACAGATACGCAGTATTTT CASSLGQGTDTQYF
TRBJ2-1 - - TRBV7-9 TGTGCCAGCAGTTTACGACAGGATAATAACAATGAGCAGTTCTTC CASSLRQDNNNEQFF
TRBJ2-7 - TRBD1 TRBV5-4 TGTGCCAGCAGGAGGACAGGGGGCTCATTCGAGCAGTACTTC CASRRTGGSFEQYF
TRBJ2-7 - - TRBV10-2 TGCGCCAGCCTCGATCAGGTTACCTACGAGCAGTACTTC CASLDQVTYEQYF
TRBJ2-3 - TRBD2 TRBV30 TGTGCCTTCACCGTAGCGGGAGGCACAGATACGCAGTATTTT CAFTVAGGTDTQYF
TRBJ2-3 - TRBD1 TRBV5-1 TGCGCCAGCAGCTCACAGGGGCCCCTGGGGACGCAGTATTTT CASSSQGPLGTQYF
TRBJ2-1 few TRBD1 TRBV6-5 TGTGCCAGCAGGAGAACAGGGGGCACGGATGAGCAGTTCTTC CASRRTGGTDEQFF
TRBJ2-3 - TRBD2 TRBV27 TGTGCCAGCAGTTTCTCCCTCCTAGCGGGAGGCACAGATACGCAGTATTTT CASSFSLLAGGTDTQYF
TRBJ2-1 - TRBD2 TRBV7-2 TGTGCCAGCAGCTCAGCGGGAGCCACCTACAATGAGCAGTTCTTC CASSSAGATYNEQFF
TRBJ1-5 few - TRBV2 TGTGCCAGCAGTCGGGGGGGCGGCAATCAGCCCCAGCATTTT CASSRGGGNQPQHF
TRBJ2-2 - TRBD2 TRBV30 TGTGCCTGGCGGCGGGGGGAGTTGAACACCGGGGAGCTGTTTTTT CAWRRGELNTGELFF
TRBJ2-5 - - TRBV7-6 TGTGCCAGCAGCCGAGTTCCTAGAGGGTTAGAGACCCAGTACTTC CASSRVPRGLETQYF
TRBJ2-3 - TRBD2 TRBV6-2/TRBV6-3 TGTGCCAGCAGTTGGGACAAGCGGGGGAGCACAGATACGCAGTATTTT CASSWDKRGSTDTQYF
TRBJ2-2 once TRBD1 TRBV10-3 TGTGCCACCACGGGACAGGGGAACACCGGGGAGCTGTTTTTT CATTGQGNTGELFF
TRBJ2-3 - - TRBV12-2 TGTGCAAGTCGCATGGGACTAGCGGGAACAGATACGCAGTATTTT CASRMGLAGTDTQYF
TRBJ2-7 few TRBD2 TRBV18 TGTGCCAGCTCACCAGTCCCTAGCGGCTCCTACGAGCAGTACTTC CASSPVPSGSYEQYF
TRBJ2-1 few - TRBV28 TGTGCCAGCAGCCGAGACCAGGGGCAATACAATGAGCAGTTCTTC CASSRDQGQYNEQFF
TRBJ1-5 - TRBD1 TRBV6-5 TGTGCCAGCATCGGACAGGAAAATCAGCCCCAGCATTTT CASIGQENQPQHF
TRBJ2-1 once TRBD2 TRBV2 TGTGCCAGCAACCCAGACCGACTAGCGGGCTACAATGAGCAGTTCTTC CASNPDRLAGYNEQFF
TRBJ2-7 - - TRBV6-2/TRBV6-3 TGTGCCAGCAGCCCGATCTTTGGGGGCGACGAGCAGTACTTC CASSPIFGGDEQYF
TRBJ2-3 - - TRBV7-9 TGTGCCAGCAGATACGACAGGTCCGCAACAGATACGCAGTATTTT CASRYDRSATDTQYF
TRBJ1-1 - - TRBV7-9 TGTGCCAGCAGCCCCCCAAGTGTGGGGCGCGTCACTGAAGCTTTCTTT CASSPPSVGRVTEAFF
TRBJ2-1 once - TRBV6-1 TGTGCCAGCACCAAACTCCCCCGAGATGAGCAGTTCTTC CASTKLPRDEQFF
TRBJ2-1 - TRBD2 TRBV27 TGTGCCAGGAGGGAGGGTGCGGGGTCGCCTAGTAATGAGCAGTTCTTC CARREGAGSPSNEQFF
TRBJ2-2 - TRBD2 TRBV2 TGTGCCAGCAGCGCAAATTGGCGGGGGGGCGGCACCGGGGAGCTGTTTTTT CASSANWRGGGTGELFF
TRBJ2-1 - - TRBV14 TGTGCCAGCAGCCAGTCAGCGGAGGGCTCCTACAATGAGCAGTTCTTC CASSQSAEGSYNEQFF
TRBJ2-3 - TRBD2 TRBV6-1 TGTGCCAGCAGTGATCCGGGACTAGCGGTTAGCACAGATACGCAGTATTTT CASSDPGLAVSTDTQYF
TRBJ1-5 - TRBD1 TRBV27 TGTGCCAGCAGTCCCGGAGGCAGGGGGTACAATCAGCCCCAGCATTTT CASSPGGRGYNQPQHF
TRBJ1-5 - - TRBV12-3/TRBV12-4 TGTGCCAGCAGTTTTGGCCCCGTGGCCCAGCATTTT CASSFGPVAQHF
TRBJ2-2 - - TRBV5-1 TGCGCCAGCAGCTTCCGGGGAGGAACCGGGGAGCTGTTTTTT CASSFRGGTGELFF
TRBJ2-1 few - TRBV3-1/TRBV3-2 TGTGCCAGCAGCCAAGAGGCTAGCAGATACAATGAGCAGTTCTTC CASSQEASRYNEQFF